The 15 T cell receptor beta chains below all came from one sample that was sequenced in a study of monozygotic twins with cystic fibrosis. Here immunoSEQ multiplex PCR was the method, and the copy in TCRdb shows in-frame clones only, minus some. Here the sample spans about 9,600 clones, approximately 90% being singletons. Sequencing input: blood. These TCRs come from a boy younger than 10 with cystic fibrosis.

The chain has TRBV4-1 and TRBJ2-7, with D possibly being TRBD2 (6 bases). The germline V gene has CDR1 MGHRA and CDR2 YSYEKL. There are 20 residues in the CDR3. V lost 3 bases and J lost 3, with 30 bases in between. This CDR3 reads CASSHSLGTRWTEFYYEQYF. The CDR3 DNA reads as TGCGCCAGCAGCCACTCGCTCGGGACTCGCTGGACCGAATTTTACTACGAGCAGTACTTC.

The rearrangement joins TRBV29-1 to TRBJ1-2; 12 positions agree with TRBD1. Germline V gives CDR1 SQVTM, CDR2 ANQGSEA. V lost 3 bases to trimming and J lost 2 bases; unmatched junction nucleotides: 7. The CDR3 runs to 16 residues. The CDR3 region has the DNA TGCAGCGTTGATAAGGCCGGGACAGGGGGCAACTATGGCTACACCTTC. It translates to CSVDKAGTGGNYGYTF.

The V and J genes are TRBV6-5 and TRBJ1-6, with unresolved D. This CDR3 has 13 residues. Trimming shortened V by 7 bases and J by 3 bases, and 7 bases separated the two germline ends. Germline V CDR1 and CDR2: MNHEY, SVGAGI. CDR3 loop: CASTGSYNSPLHF. DNA of the CDR3: TGTGCCAGCACCGGAAGCTATAATTCACCCCTCCACTTT.

V gene TRBV6-6 combines with J gene TRBJ2-3; TRBD2 aligns across 8 bases. The CDR3 extends over 13 amino acids. The J segment lost 4 bases and the V segment lost 5 bases, leaving 2 bases of the junction unmatched. From germline, CDR1 is MNHNY and CDR2 SVGAGI (reference sequence). CDR3 bases: TGTGCCAGCAGTACTAGCGGCCCAGATACGCAGTATTTT. Protein product: CASSTSGPDTQYF.

The genes are TRBV12-5 and TRBJ1-2; TRBD1 agrees at 8 bases. Germline values: CDR1 LGHNT, CDR2 FRNRAP. With V trimmed by 6 bases and J by 3 bases, 9 bases remained unmatched. CDR3 length equals 15 residues. The CDR3 spells CASGHDRGYDYGYTF. Here the CDR3 DNA reads TGTGCTAGTGGCCACGACAGGGGTTATGACTATGGCTACACCTTC.

Here the CDR3 DNA reads TGTGCCAGCAGCCAATTTCTCCAGCCCCCCTACGAGCAGTACTTC. It encodes CASSQFLQPPYEQYF. The chain is built from TRBV14 and TRBJ2-7; D ambiguous. The germline V and J ends were trimmed by 2 bases and 2 bases, with 13 bases remaining between them. The CDR3 is 15 amino acids. The germline gives CDR1 SGHDN, CDR2 FVKESK.

The chain combines TRBV30 with TRBJ1-1; no reliable D call. V was pared by 5 bases and J by 1 base, with 11 bases between. Germline loops: CDR1 GTSNPN, CDR2 SVGIG (reference sequence). The CDR3 is made up of 13 amino acids. For the CDR3, the DNA is TGTGCCTGGGGACTCCTCGCGAACACTGAAGCTTTCTTT. This sequence encodes CAWGLLANTEAFF.

CDR3: CASSVRGTSGTDTQYF. For the CDR3, the DNA is TGTGCCAGCAGCGTAAGGGGGACTAGCGGCACAGATACGCAGTATTTT. The rearrangement joins TRBV9 to TRBJ2-3, with TRBD2 matching 10 bases. Germline CDR1 SGDLS, CDR2 YYNGEE. With V trimmed by 1 base and J by 1 base, 3 bases remained unmatched. The CDR3 is made up of 16 amino acids.

This chain connects TRBV5-1 to TRBJ2-3; possibly TRBD2 for D (5 bases). The CDR3 contains 15 residues. Germline CDR1 is SGHRS and CDR2 is YFSETQ. The V and J ends lost 1 base and 4 bases respectively, with 13 bases between them. CDR3 region: CASSLRTSDSDTQYF. The DNA for the CDR3 is TGCGCCAGCAGCTTGAGAACCTCGGACTCAGATACGCAGTATTTT.

The chain recombines TRBV9 with TRBJ2-3, with 8 bases identical to TRBD1. The CDR3 has 15 amino acids. CDR1 SGDLS and CDR2 YYNGEE come from the germline V gene. The trim removed 0 bases at V and 5 bases at J, leaving 5 bases unmatched. CDR3 nucleotides: TGTGCCAGCAGCGTAGGGACAGGGCATGGAGATACGCAGTATTTT. It encodes CASSVGTGHGDTQYF.

A single count supports this clone. This rearrangement joins TRBV6-5 to TRBJ2-7; TRBD2 matches at 8 bases. From germline, CDR1 is MNHEY and CDR2 SVGAGI. The V and J ends lost 6 bases and 0 bases, in that order; junction bases with no gene match: 7. The CDR3 runs 15 residues. The CDR3 loop reads CASRRAGGSSYEQYV. In DNA form, the CDR3 reads TGTGCCAGCAGACGCGCGGGGGGAAGCTCCTACGAGCAGTACGTC.

The sample holds a few counts of this clone. The rearrangement uses TRBV19 and TRBJ1-2; TRBD1 agrees at 9 bases. CDR1 is LNHDA, CDR2 SQIVND, per germline (reference sequence). The CDR3 length is 15 residues. The V segment lost 5 bases and the J segment 2 bases; nucleotides outside the gene matches: 6. CDR3 in DNA: TGTGCCAGTAGTGACCCCGGGACAGGGAACTATGGCTACACCTTC. Encoded protein: CASSDPGTGNYGYTF.

This chain uses TRBV7-9 with TRBJ1-6, with 7 nucleotides matching TRBD1. Trimming removed 2 bases from V and 7 bases from J; junction bases left unmatched: 8. This CDR3 is built from 16 residues. Looked up from germline, CDR1 is SEHNR and CDR2 is FQNEAQ (reference sequence). CDR3 sequence: CASSLRSGTDNSPLHF. CDR3 DNA sequence: TGTGCCAGCAGCTTACGGTCCGGGACAGACAATTCACCCCTCCACTTT.

The chain uses TRBV5-4 and TRBJ2-1; 8 positions agree with TRBD1. This CDR3 spans 14 amino acids. Trimming cost V 4 bases and J 5 bases; bases outside gene matches: 5. Germline lookup yields CDR1 SGHNT and CDR2 YYREEE (reference sequence). The CDR3, as DNA: TGTGCCAGCAGCCTCCGGGACAGGCACAATGAGCAGTTCTTC. Translating gives CASSLRDRHNEQFF.

The chain couples TRBV9 to TRBJ1-3, with D uncertain. Between the trimmed V and J ends, which lost 0 bases and 0 bases, there was a span of 13 bases. Germline assignment: CDR1 SGDLS and CDR2 YYNGEE. The CDR3 contains 17 residues. CDR3 sequence reads: CASSVAESVRSGNTIYF. CDR3 sequence (DNA): TGTGCCAGCAGCGTAGCAGAAAGCGTACGCTCTGGAAACACCATATATTTT.